These 13 T cell receptor beta chains came from one sample sequenced in a study of cytomegalovirus exposure and HLA in healthy donors. Repertoires were generated with immunoSEQ multiplex PCR, while TCRdb's copy carries only in-frame clones and drops some. The sample records 200,000 or so clones, just over 90% being singletons. The sample consisted of PBMCs. The receptors were gathered from a woman aged 18-30 years in good health and CMV-seronegative.

The gene calls are TRBV6-5 and TRBJ2-7; 9 nucleotides line up with TRBD2. CDR1 MNHEY and CDR2 SVGAGI come from the germline V gene. The CDR3 loop spans 14 amino acids. V lost 5 bases, J lost 7 bases, and 9 bases stayed unmatched. CDR3: CASSTIAGAEEQYF. DNA of the CDR3: TGTGCCAGCAGTACCATAGCGGGAGCGGAGGAGCAGTACTTC.

The CDR3 DNA reads TGTGCCAGCTCACCACGGGGGCGGGAAAAACTGTTTTTT. Its translation is CASSPRGREKLFF. The V and J genes are TRBV18 and TRBJ1-4; D might be TRBD1 (6 bases). This CDR3 comprises 13 residues. Trimming took off 1 base at V and 8 bases at J, with 8 bases between the two ends. The V gene's germline CDR1 is KGHSH and CDR2 LQKENI.

The V call is TRBV18, the J call TRBJ2-5, with 7 bases fitting TRBD1. The germline CDR1 and CDR2 sequences are KGHSH and LQKENI. With V trimmed by 4 bases and J by 3 bases, 14 bases remained unmatched. This CDR3 has 17 amino acids. The CDR3 DNA is TGTGCCAGCTCACGGGGAACGAGTTACAGGGGCGAAGAGACCCAGTACTTC. Amino acids: CASSRGTSYRGEETQYF.

The chain couples TRBV5-4 to TRBJ2-3, with 7 bases aligning to TRBD1. Germline CDR1 SGHNT, CDR2 YYREEE (reference sequence). V shed 0 bases and J 1 base; nucleotides not matched to a gene: 5. The CDR3 consists of 16 residues. The CDR3 region has the DNA TGTGCCAGCAGCTTGGGGACAGGACAGGGCACAGATACGCAGTATTTT. The encoded protein is CASSLGTGQGTDTQYF.

The chain employs TRBV5-1 and TRBJ1-1; possible D gene TRBD1, 5 bases. Per the germline V gene, CDR1 is SGHRS and CDR2 is YFSETQ. Between the trimmed V and J ends, which lost 2 bases and 1 base, there was a span of 6 bases. The CDR3 totals 13 residues. CDR3 DNA: TGCGCCAGCAGCTTACAGGCGAACACTGAAGCTTTCTTT. It specifies CASSLQANTEAFF.

V gene TRBV5-3 combines with J gene TRBJ2-7; 9 positions match TRBD1. Being an ORF, TRBV5-3 has a function that is uncertain. J was trimmed by 1 base and V by 4 bases; bases with no gene match: 6. The CDR3 is 15 amino acids. The CDR3 DNA follows: TGTGCCAGAAGCAAGAGGACAGGGGAATCCTACGAGCAGTACTTC. Amino acid sequence: CARSKRTGESYEQYF.

The chain has TRBV5-4 and TRBJ1-4; no clear D. The CDR3 totals 13 residues. Trimming pared 4 bases from V and 6 bases from J, leaving 10 bases between. Looked up from germline, CDR1 is SGHNT and CDR2 is YYREEE (reference sequence). Here the CDR3 DNA reads TGTGCCAGCAGCCTGCAGAGGGATGAAAAACTGTTTTTT. Protein: CASSLQRDEKLFF.

This clone turned up a few times. The V call is TRBV27, the J call TRBJ2-1, with TRBD2 matching over 12 bases. Unmatched junction bases numbered 2, after V lost 4 bases and J lost 4 bases. The CDR3 is 15 amino acids. Germline V CDR1 and CDR2: MNHEY, SMNVEV (reference sequence). Here the CDR3 DNA reads TGTGCCAGCAGTTCCGGGACTAGCGGGTACAATGAGCAGTTCTTC. Its translation: CASSSGTSGYNEQFF.

This clone was detected only once. The genes are TRBV14 and TRBJ1-1; D is unclear. With 4 bases removed from V and 10 bases from J, the gap between germline ends came to 13 bases. Per germline, CDR1 SGHDN and CDR2 FVKESK. The CDR3 covers 12 residues. As DNA, the CDR3 is TGTGCCAGCAGCCTTAACAGAAAGTCAGCTTTCTTT. It is translated as CASSLNRKSAFF.

The rearrangement links TRBV27 to TRBJ1-1; 8 positions match TRBD1. The germline V gene has CDR1 MNHEY and CDR2 SMNVEV (reference sequence). V was clipped by 5 bases and J by 2 bases; unmatched bases: 4. The CDR3 loop spans 14 amino acids. CDR3 residues: CASSPGQGNTEAFF. The CDR3 DNA reads as TGTGCCAGCAGTCCAGGACAGGGAAACACTGAAGCTTTCTTT.

The chain uses TRBV4-2 and TRBJ1-2; TRBD1 is a possible D gene (5 bases). Germline V gene data show CDR1 as LGHNA and CDR2 as YNFKEQ. This CDR3 contains 14 residues. Trimming pared 8 bases from V and 2 bases from J, leaving 15 bases between. Written as DNA, the CDR3 is TGTGCCAGCTATGAACGGGGGTGGAACTATGGCTACACCTTC. Translated: CASYERGWNYGYTF.

This sequence joins TRBV10-1 and TRBJ2-7, with 8 bases that match TRBD2. The germline CDR1 and CDR2 sequences are WNHNN and SYGVQD (reference sequence). J gave up 7 bases and V 0 bases, and 5 bases lay outside the gene matches. The CDR3 is made up of 14 amino acids. CDR3 in amino acids: CASSESAGRGEQYF. CDR3 nucleotide sequence: TGCGCCAGCAGTGAGTCTGCCGGGAGGGGTGAGCAGTACTTC.

V gene TRBV9 combines with J gene TRBJ1-5; tentatively, D is TRBD1 (6 bases). CDR1 is SGDLS, CDR2 YYNGEE, per germline. V lost 3 bases, J lost 9 bases, and 19 bases lay in between. The CDR3 loop spans 15 amino acids. The CDR3 spells CASSESGAPSGPQHF. CDR3 sequence (DNA): TGTGCCAGCAGCGAATCGGGGGCGCCTAGCGGGCCCCAGCATTTT.